This T cell receptor (beta chain) was sequenced for a study of shared clonotypes between healthy human individuals. Study-wide points: Across a handful of donors, naive CD4 shared 5% to 6%, naive CD8 more than 3%, memory CD4 roughly 2.5%, memory CD8 roughly 0.37%. At large depth, rarefaction still showed sorted-subset sequencing to be incomplete.

Genomic DNA per cell subset filled all wells of several immunoSEQ plates. Profiled with immunoSEQ multiplex PCR; TCRdb holds only in-frame clones, not every one. Of 550,000 to 700,000 clones in the sample, more than 70% were seen once. Worth noting for this clone: Antigen specificity is unknown.

Trimming removed 6 bases at V and 8 bases at J, with 19 bases between. The CDR3 contains 14 residues. CDR1 MNHNS and CDR2 SASEGT come from the germline V gene. The sample was memory CD4+ T cells sorted from blood. The sample's subset: CD45RA-negative fraction. This chain uses TRBV6-1 with TRBJ1-2; tentative D call: TRBD1 (5 bases). The sequence was obtained from a woman in her twenties or thirties in good health. The DNA of the CDR3 is TGTGCCAGCAGCCGCACCGACCCCTCAGGGGGCTACACCTTC. This codes for CASSRTDPSGGYTF.